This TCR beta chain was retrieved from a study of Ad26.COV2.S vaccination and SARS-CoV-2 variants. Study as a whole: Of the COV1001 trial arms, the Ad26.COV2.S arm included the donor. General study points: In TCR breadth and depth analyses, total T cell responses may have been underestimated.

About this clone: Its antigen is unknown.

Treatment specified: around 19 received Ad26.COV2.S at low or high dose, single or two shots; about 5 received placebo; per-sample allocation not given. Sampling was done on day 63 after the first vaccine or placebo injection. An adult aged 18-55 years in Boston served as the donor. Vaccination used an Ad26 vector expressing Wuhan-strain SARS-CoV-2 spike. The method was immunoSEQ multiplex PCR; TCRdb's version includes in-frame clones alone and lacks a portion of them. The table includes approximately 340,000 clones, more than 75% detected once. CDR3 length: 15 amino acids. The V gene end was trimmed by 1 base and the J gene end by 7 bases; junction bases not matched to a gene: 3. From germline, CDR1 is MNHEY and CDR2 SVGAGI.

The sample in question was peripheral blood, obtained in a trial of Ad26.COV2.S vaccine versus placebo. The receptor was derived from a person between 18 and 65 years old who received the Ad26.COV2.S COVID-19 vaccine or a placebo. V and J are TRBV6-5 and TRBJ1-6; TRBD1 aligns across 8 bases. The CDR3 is CASSYFGQGNSPLHF. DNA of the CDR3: TGTGCCAGCAGTTACTTCGGACAGGGAAATTCACCCCTCCACTTT.